Shown below are 5 T cell receptor beta chains from a single sample sequenced in a study of blood T cell repertoires in COVID-19. Clones were sequenced by immunoSEQ multiplex PCR, and TCRdb holds only the in-frame ones, with some missing. The profile shows more than 110,000 clones, approximately 90% of them singletons. Material for sequencing was peripheral blood. These TCRs come from a man aged 55 to 70 with active or convalescent COVID-19.

This chain connects TRBV3-1 (or the pseudogene TRBV3-2) to TRBJ1-3; tentatively, D is TRBD1 (5 bases). Germline V gives CDR1 LGHDT, CDR2 YNNKEL (reference sequence). V was pared by 0 bases and J by 0 bases, with 15 bases between. The CDR3 extends over 18 amino acids. As DNA, the CDR3 is TGTGCCAGCAGCCAAGATGATCCAAGGGGCATCTCTGGAAACACCATATATTTT. Its protein product is CASSQDDPRGISGNTIYF.

J is TRBJ1-5 and V is TRBV20-1; no firm D call. Trimming pared 6 bases from V and 8 bases from J, leaving 8 bases between. Germline-derived CDR1 and CDR2 are DFQATT and SNEGSKA (reference sequence). The CDR3 length is 10 residues. DNA for the CDR3: TGCAGTGCACAGAGTGAGCCCCAGCATTTT. This gives the protein CSAQSEPQHF.

This rearrangement joins TRBV27 to TRBJ2-5; no reliable D call. CDR3 length: 14 amino acids. The ends were cut back, 0 bases at V and 4 bases at J, with 9 bases in the middle. Germline CDR1 reads MNHEY; CDR2 reads SMNVEV (reference sequence). CDR3 loop: CASSLSLAGETQYF. The CDR3 DNA reads TGTGCCAGCAGTTTATCGTTAGCTGGAGAGACCCAGTACTTC.

V is TRBV4-1 and J is TRBJ1-2; D gene unclear. Trimming removed 1 base from V and 5 bases from J, with 8 bases in between. The germline gives CDR1 MGHRA, CDR2 YSYEKL. The CDR3 runs to 13 residues. Here the CDR3 DNA reads TGCGCCAGCAGCCAAGGCGGCGAGTATGGCTACACCTTC. It specifies CASSQGGEYGYTF.

This sequence joins TRBV7-3 and TRBJ2-2; TRBD1 aligns across 7 bases. The junction had 5 bases not matched to a gene; V was cut back by 0 bases and J by 4 bases. This CDR3 is built from 16 residues. Looked up from germline, CDR1 is SGHTA and CDR2 is FQGTGA. CDR3 amino acids: CASSLTRDRGTGELFF. The CDR3 coding sequence is TGTGCCAGCAGCTTAACCAGGGACAGAGGCACCGGGGAGCTGTTTTTT.